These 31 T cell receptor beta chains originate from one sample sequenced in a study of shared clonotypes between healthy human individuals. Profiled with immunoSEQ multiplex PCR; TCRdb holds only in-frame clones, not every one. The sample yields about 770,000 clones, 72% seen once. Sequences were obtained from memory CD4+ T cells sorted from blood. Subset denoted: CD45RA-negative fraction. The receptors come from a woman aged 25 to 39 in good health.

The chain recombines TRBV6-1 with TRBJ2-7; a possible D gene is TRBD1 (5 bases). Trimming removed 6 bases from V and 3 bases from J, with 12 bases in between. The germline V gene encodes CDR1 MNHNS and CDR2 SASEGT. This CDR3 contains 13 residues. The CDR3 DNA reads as TGTGCCAGCAGGGCAGGGTCAAACTACGAGCAGTACTTC. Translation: CASRAGSNYEQYF.

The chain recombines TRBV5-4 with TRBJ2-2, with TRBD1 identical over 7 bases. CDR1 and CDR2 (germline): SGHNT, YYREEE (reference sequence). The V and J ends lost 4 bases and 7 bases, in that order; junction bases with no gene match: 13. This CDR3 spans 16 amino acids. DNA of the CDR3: TGTGCCAGCAGCCCCCAGACAGGGAATCTAGGCGGGGAGCTGTTTTTT. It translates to CASSPQTGNLGGELFF.

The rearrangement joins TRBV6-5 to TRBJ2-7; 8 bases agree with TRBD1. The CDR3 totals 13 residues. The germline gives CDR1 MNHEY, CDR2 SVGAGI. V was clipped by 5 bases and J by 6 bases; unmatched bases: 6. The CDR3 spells CASSRTGYGEQYF. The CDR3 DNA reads TGTGCCAGCAGTCGGACAGGGTACGGCGAGCAGTACTTC.

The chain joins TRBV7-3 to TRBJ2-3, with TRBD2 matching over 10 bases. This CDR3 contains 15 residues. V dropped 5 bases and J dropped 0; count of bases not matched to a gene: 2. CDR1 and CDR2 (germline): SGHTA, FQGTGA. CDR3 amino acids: CASSRTSGSTDTQYF. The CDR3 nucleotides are TGTGCCAGCAGCCGGACTAGCGGCAGCACAGATACGCAGTATTTT.

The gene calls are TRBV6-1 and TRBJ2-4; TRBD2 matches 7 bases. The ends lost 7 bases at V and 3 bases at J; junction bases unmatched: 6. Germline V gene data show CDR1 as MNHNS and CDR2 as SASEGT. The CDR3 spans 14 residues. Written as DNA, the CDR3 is TGTGCCAGCACCCCGGGAGGTCTCAAAAACATTCAGTACTTC. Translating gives CASTPGGLKNIQYF.

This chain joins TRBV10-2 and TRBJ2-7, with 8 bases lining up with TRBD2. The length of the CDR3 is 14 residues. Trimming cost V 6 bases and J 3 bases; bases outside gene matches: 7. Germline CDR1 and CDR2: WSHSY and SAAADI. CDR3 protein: CASSSSGSGYEQYF. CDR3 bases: TGCGCCAGCAGCTCCAGCGGGAGTGGCTACGAGCAGTACTTC.

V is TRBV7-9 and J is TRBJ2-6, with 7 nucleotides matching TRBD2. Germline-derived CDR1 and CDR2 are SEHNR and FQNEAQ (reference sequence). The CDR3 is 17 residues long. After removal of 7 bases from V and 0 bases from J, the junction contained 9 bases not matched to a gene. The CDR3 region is CASKPVAGASGANVLTF. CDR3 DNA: TGTGCCAGCAAGCCCGTGGCGGGAGCCTCTGGGGCCAACGTCCTGACTTTC. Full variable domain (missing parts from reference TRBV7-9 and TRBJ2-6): DTGVSQNPRHKITKRGQNVTFRCDPISEHNRLYWYRQTLGQGPEFLTYFQNEAQLEKSRLLSDRFSAERPKGSFSTLEIQRTEQGDSAMYLCASKPVAGASGANVLTFGAGSRLTVL.

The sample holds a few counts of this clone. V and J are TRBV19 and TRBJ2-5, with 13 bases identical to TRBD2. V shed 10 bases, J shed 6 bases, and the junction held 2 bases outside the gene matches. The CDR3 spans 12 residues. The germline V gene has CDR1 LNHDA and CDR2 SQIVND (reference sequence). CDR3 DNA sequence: TGTGCCACGGGACTAGCGGGACAGACCCAGTACTTC. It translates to CATGLAGQTQYF.

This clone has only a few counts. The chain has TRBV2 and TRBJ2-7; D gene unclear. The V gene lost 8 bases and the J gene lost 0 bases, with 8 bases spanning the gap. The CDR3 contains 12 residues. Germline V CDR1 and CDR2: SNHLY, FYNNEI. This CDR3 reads CASGELSYEQYF. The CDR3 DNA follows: TGTGCCAGCGGCGAACTCTCCTACGAGCAGTACTTC.

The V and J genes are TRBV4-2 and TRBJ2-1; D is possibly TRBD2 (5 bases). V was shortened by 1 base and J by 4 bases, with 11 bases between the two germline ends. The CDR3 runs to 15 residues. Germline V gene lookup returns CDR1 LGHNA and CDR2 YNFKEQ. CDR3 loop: CASSQGTSYYNEQFF. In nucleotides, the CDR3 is TGTGCCAGCAGCCAAGGAACTAGTTATTACAATGAGCAGTTCTTC.

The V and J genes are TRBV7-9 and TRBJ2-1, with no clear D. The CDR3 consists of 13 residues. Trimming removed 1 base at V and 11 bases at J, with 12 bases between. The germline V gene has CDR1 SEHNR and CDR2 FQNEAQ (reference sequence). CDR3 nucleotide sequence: TGTGCCAGCAGCTTAGTCGTAGACCAGAAGCAGTTCTTC. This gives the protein CASSLVVDQKQFF.

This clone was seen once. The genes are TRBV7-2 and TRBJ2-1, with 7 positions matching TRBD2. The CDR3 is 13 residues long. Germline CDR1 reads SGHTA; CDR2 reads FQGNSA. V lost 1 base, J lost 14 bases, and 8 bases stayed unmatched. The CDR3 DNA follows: TGTGCCAGCAGCTTAGATACGACGGGACTAAAGTTCTTC. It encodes CASSLDTTGLKFF.

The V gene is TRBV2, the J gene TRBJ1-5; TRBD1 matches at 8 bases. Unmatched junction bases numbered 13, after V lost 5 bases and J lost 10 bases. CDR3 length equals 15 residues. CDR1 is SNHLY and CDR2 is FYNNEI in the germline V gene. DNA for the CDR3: TGTGCCAGCAGTACTCAGGGGGCGACCGGGCACCCCCAGCATTTT. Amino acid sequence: CASSTQGATGHPQHF. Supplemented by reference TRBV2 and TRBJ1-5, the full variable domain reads EPEVTQTPSHQVTQMGQEVILRCVPISNHLYFYWYRQILGQKVEFLVSFYNNEISEKSEIFDDQFSVERPDGSNFTLKIRSTKLEDSAMYFCASSTQGATGHPQHFGDGTRLSIL.

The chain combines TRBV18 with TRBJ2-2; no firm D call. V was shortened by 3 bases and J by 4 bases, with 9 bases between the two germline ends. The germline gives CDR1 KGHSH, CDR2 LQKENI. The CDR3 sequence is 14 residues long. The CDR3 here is CASSPGFFTGELFF. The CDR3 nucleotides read TGTGCCAGCTCACCGGGATTCTTCACCGGGGAGCTGTTTTTT.

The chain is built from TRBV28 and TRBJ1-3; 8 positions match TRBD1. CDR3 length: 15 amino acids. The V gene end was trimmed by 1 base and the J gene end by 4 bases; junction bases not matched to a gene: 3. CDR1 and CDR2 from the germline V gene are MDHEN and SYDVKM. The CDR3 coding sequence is TGTGCCAGCAGTTTATCGGACAGGGAGGGAAACACCATATATTTT. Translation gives CASSLSDREGNTIYF.

In DNA, the CDR3 is TGTGCCAGCAGCTTAGTCGGGACTAGCGGCACAGATACGCAGTATTTT. Translation: CASSLVGTSGTDTQYF. The chain has TRBV7-6 and TRBJ2-3, with 10 nucleotides matching TRBD2. V trimming: 1 base; J trimming: 1 base; junction bases outside the gene matches: 2. This CDR3 has 16 residues. CDR1 is SGHVS and CDR2 is FNYEAQ in the germline V gene. The variable domain in full, with the rest retrieved from reference TRBV7-6 and TRBJ2-3, is GAGVSQSPRYKVTKRGQDVALRCDPISGHVSLYWYRQALGQGPEFLTYFNYEAQQDKSGLPNDRFSAERPEGSISTLTIQRTEQRDSAMYRCASSLVGTSGTDTQYFGPGTRLTVL.

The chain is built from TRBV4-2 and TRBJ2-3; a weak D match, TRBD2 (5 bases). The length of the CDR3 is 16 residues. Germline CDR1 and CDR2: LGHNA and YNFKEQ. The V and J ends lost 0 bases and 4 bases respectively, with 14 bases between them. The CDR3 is CASSQELIGSSDTQYF. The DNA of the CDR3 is TGTGCCAGCAGCCAAGAACTTATAGGGAGCTCAGATACGCAGTATTTT.

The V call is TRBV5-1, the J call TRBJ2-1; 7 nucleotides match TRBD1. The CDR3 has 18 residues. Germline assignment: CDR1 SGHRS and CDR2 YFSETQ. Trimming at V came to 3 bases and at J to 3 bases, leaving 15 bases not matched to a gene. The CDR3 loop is CASSSLINRDSHYNEQFF. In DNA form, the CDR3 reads TGCGCCAGCAGCTCCCTTATAAACCGGGACAGCCACTACAATGAGCAGTTCTTC. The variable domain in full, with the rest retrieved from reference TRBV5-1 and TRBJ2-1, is KAGVTQTPRYLIKTRGQQVTLSCSPISGHRSVSWYQQTPGQGLQFLFEYFSETQRNKGNFPGRFSGRQFSNSRSEMNVSTLELGDSALYLCASSSLINRDSHYNEQFFGPGTRLTVL.

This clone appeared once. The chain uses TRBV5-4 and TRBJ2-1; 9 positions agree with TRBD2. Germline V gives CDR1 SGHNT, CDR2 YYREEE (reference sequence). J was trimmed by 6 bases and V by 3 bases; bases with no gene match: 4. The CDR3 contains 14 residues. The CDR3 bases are TGTGCCAGCAGCTCGACTAGCGGAGGCAATGAGCAGTTCTTC. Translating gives CASSSTSGGNEQFF. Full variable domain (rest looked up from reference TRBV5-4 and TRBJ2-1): ETGVTQSPTHLIKTRGQQVTLRCSSQSGHNTVSWYQQALGQGPQFIFQYYREEENGRGNFPPRFSGLQFPNYSSELNVNALELDDSALYLCASSSTSGGNEQFFGPGTRLTVL.

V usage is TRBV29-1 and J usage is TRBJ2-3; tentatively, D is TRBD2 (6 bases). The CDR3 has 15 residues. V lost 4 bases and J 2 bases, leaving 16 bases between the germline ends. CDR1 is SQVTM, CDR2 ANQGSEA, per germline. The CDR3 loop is CSVVRRDRATDTQYF. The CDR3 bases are TGCAGCGTTGTACGGCGGGACCGTGCCACAGATACGCAGTATTTT.

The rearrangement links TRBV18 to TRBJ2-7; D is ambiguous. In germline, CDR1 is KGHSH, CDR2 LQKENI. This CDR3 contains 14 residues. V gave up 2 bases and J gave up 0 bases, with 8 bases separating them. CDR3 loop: CASSPALNSYEQYF. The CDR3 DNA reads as TGTGCCAGCTCACCAGCGCTGAACTCCTACGAGCAGTACTTC.

The CDR3: CASSPSRGSYEQYF. CDR3 bases: TGTGCCAGCAGCCCAAGTAGGGGGAGCTACGAGCAGTACTTC. V and J are TRBV7-7 and TRBJ2-7; D may be TRBD1 (6 bases). In germline, CDR1 is SSHAT, CDR2 FNYEAQ (reference sequence). Trimming shortened V by 5 bases and J by 3 bases, and 14 bases separated the two germline ends. This CDR3 has 14 amino acids.

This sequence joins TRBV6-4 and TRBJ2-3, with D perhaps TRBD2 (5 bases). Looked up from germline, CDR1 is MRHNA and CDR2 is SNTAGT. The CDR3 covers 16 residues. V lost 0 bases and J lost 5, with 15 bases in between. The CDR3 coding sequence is TGTGCCAGCAGTGACTCTCCTAGCTCTACGGTAGATACGCAGTATTTT. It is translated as CASSDSPSSTVDTQYF.

The CDR3 reads CASSFTGATEAFF. The DNA for the CDR3 is TGTGCCAGCAGCTTCACAGGGGCCACTGAAGCTTTCTTT. The chain employs TRBV11-2 and TRBJ1-1; 7 bases are shared with TRBD1. Germline loops: CDR1 SGHAT, CDR2 FQNNGV. Losses at the gene ends were 3 bases for V and 4 bases for J; bases not matched to a gene: 2. The CDR3 has 13 amino acids.

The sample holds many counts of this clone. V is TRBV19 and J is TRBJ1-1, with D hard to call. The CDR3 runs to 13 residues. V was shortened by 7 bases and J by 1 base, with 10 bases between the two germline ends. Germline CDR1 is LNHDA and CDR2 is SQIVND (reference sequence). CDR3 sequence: CASTPRRNTEAFF. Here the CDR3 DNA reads TGTGCCAGTACACCCAGGCGGAACACTGAAGCTTTCTTT.

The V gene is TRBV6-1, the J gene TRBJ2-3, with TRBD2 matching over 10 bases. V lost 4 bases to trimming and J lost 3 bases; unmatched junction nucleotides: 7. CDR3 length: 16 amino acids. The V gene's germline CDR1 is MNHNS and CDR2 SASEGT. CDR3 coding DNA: TGTGCCAGCAGTGCCCAACTAGCGGGATTGACAGATACGCAGTATTTT. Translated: CASSAQLAGLTDTQYF.

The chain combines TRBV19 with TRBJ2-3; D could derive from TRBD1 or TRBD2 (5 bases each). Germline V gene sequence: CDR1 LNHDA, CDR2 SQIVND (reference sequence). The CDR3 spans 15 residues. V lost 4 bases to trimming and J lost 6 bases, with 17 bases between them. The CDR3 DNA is TGTGCCAGTAGTACCCCCCAGAGGGGACGCGATACGCAGTATTTT. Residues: CASSTPQRGRDTQYF.

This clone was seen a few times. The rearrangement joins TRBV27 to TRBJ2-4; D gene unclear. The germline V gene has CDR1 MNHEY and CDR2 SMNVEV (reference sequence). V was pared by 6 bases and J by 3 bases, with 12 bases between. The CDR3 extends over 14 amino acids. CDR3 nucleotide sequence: TGTGCCAGCAGGCGAACAGCCGACAAAAACATTCAGTACTTC. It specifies CASRRTADKNIQYF.

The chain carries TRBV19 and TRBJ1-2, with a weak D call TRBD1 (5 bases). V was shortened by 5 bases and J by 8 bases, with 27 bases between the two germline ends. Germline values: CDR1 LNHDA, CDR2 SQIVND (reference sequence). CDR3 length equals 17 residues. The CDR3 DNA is TGTGCCAGTAGTGGGATTGGGTCGGGACCTCCCCTCCTCGGCTACACCTTC. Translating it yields CASSGIGSGPPLLGYTF.

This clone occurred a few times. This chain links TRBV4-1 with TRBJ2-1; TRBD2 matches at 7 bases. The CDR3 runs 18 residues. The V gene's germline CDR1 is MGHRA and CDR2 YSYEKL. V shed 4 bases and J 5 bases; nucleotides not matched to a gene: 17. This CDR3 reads CASSRRKGYAGANNEQFF. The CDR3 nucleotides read TGCGCCAGCAGCCGGCGAAAGGGGTACGCGGGAGCAAACAATGAGCAGTTCTTC.

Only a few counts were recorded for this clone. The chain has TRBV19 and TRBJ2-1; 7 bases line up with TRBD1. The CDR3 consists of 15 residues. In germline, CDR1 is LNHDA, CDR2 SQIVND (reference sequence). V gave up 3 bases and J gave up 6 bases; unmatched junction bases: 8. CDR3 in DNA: TGTGCCAGTAGTATCCGAGGGGACAGTCTCAATGAGCAGTTCTTC. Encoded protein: CASSIRGDSLNEQFF.